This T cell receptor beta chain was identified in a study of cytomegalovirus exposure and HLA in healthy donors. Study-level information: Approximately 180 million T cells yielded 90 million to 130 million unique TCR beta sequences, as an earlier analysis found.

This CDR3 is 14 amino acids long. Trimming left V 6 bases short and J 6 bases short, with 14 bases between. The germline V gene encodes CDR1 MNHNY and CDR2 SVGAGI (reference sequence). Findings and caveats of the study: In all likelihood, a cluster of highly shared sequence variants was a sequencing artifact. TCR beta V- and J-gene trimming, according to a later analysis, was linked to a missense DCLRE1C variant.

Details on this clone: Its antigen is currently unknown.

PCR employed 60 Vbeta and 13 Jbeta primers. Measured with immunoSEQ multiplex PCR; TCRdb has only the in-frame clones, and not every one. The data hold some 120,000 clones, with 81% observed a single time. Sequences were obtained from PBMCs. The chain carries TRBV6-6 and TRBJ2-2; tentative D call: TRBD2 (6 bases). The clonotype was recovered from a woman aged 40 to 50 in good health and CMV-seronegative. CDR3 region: CASSRDSVAGELFF. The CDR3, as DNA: TGTGCCAGCAGCCGGGACTCTGTCGCCGGGGAGCTGTTTTTT.